This TCR beta chain is from a study of CXCR3-negative and CXCR3-positive naive CD8 T cells. Sorting yielded triplicates of around 300,000 cells for each CD8+ T cell subset. Overall study findings and caveats: Similar TRBV-TRBJ usage characterized naive CXCR3-negative and CXCR3-positive cells; memory cells differed. More hydrophobic TRB CDR3s were found in CXCR3-positive naive cells than in CXCR3-negative naive cells. Similarly elevated diversity marked both naive subsets, with memory CD8+ cells showing far lower diversity.

5' RACE with UMI labels generated the TRB cDNA libraries. Each CDR3 protein gets one entry in TCRdb, which reprocessed the 5' RACE reads and gives no DNA. The table lists roughly 65,000 distinct CDR3 sequences, with approximately 0.76% in the top ten. A remark on this clonotype: No antigen is known for it.

The CDR3 has 15 amino acids. Germline V gene data show CDR1 as DFQATT and CDR2 as SNEGSKA (reference sequence). V is TRBV20-1 and J is TRBJ2-3; the D call from TCRdb, TRBD2, cannot be confirmed without DNA. The clonotype was recovered from a human donor in good health. Some clones in this sample may be carry-over from other donors' samples. Sequenced input: naive CXCR3+ CD8+ T cells from blood. Subset meaning: CD45RO-CCR7+CD27+CD95- naive CD8+ T cells expressing CXCR3 (TNR3+). The CDR3 spells CSARGLAGGTDTQYF.